These T cell receptor beta chains were read from a single sample in a study of blood T cell repertoires in COVID-19. Generated by immunoSEQ multiplex PCR, the TCRdb table keeps only in-frame clones and is missing some. In the table there are about 330,000 clones, about 86% of which are singletons. Sequencing was performed on peripheral blood. Receptor source: a woman between 50 and 59 years old with acute or convalescent COVID-19. Each CDR3 is given with its conserved first and last residue. A D gene is named only where the DNA matches it firmly. The listing skips clone size in some rows; elsewhere it reads once, few, many or a size class.

v_call	d_call	clone_size	j_call	cdr3_aa	cdr3_nt
TRBV4-1	NA	NA	TRBJ2-5	CASSQGGLPSAETQYF	TGCGCCAGCAGCCAAGGGGGCCTGCCCTCGGCAGAGACCCAGTACTTC
TRBV24-1	NA	NA	TRBJ2-1	CATSAPDSSNEQFF	TGTGCCACCAGTGCCCCGGACAGCAGCAATGAGCAGTTCTTC
TRBV5-6	TRBD1	NA	TRBJ1-5	CASSLGQGQQPQHF	TGTGCCAGCAGCCTAGGACAGGGCCAACAGCCCCAGCATTTT
TRBV18	NA	once	TRBJ2-2	CASSLTRTGELFF	TGTGCCAGCTCCCTTACGCGGACCGGGGAGCTGTTTTTT
TRBV3-1/TRBV3-2	TRBD1	NA	TRBJ2-5	CASSPGTGGETQYF	TGTGCCAGCAGTCCCGGGACAGGGGGCGAGACCCAGTACTTC
TRBV2	NA	NA	TRBJ2-3	CASSERAGATNTQYF	TGTGCCAGCAGTGAACGGGCGGGGGCGACGAATACGCAGTATTTT
TRBV5-1	NA	NA	TRBJ2-7	CASSPGGGIYEQYF	TGCGCCAGCAGCCCGGGGGGCGGGATCTACGAGCAGTACTTC
TRBV11-2	TRBD2	NA	TRBJ2-3	CASSLSGLVFSDTQYF	TGTGCCAGCAGCTTATCGGGACTAGTTTTTTCCGATACGCAGTATTTT
TRBV24-1	NA	NA	TRBJ2-7	CATSAGQGGNYEQYF	TGTGCCACCAGTGCGGGGCAGGGCGGGAATTACGAGCAGTACTTC
TRBV7-7	TRBD2	NA	TRBJ2-5	CASSLEPAGGVETQYF	TGTGCCAGCAGCTTAGAGCCAGCGGGGGGGGTGGAGACCCAGTACTTC
TRBV2	TRBD1	NA	TRBJ2-3	CASNPTGTTDTQYF	TGTGCCAGCAATCCGACAGGGACCACAGATACGCAGTATTTT
TRBV11-3	TRBD2	NA	TRBJ2-1	CASSQKGLAGGEQFF	TGTGCCAGCAGCCAGAAGGGACTAGCGGGGGGTGAGCAGTTCTTC
TRBV9	NA	NA	TRBJ1-2	CASSVGGDYGYTF	TGTGCCAGCAGCGTAGGCGGAGACTATGGCTACACCTTC
TRBV2	TRBD2	many	TRBJ2-7	CAGGRESGEQYF	TGTGCCGGAGGGAGGGAATCGGGCGAGCAGTACTTC
TRBV30	NA	once	TRBJ1-5	CAWSREVANQPQHF	TGTGCCTGGAGCAGGGAGGTGGCAAATCAGCCCCAGCATTTT
TRBV6-2/TRBV6-3	NA	once	TRBJ2-5	CASSNRGGQETQYF	TGTGCCAGCAGCAACAGGGGGGGGCAAGAGACCCAGTACTTC
TRBV12-3/TRBV12-4	NA	NA	TRBJ1-2	CASTSGGYGYTF	TGTGCCAGCACTTCCGGGGGTTACGGCTACACCTTC
TRBV5-4	NA	NA	TRBJ1-2	CASSFRGPDGYTF	TGTGCCAGCAGCTTTCGAGGTCCAGATGGCTACACCTTC
TRBV6-5	TRBD1	NA	TRBJ2-3	CASSYGQGAADTQYF	TGTGCCAGCAGTTACGGGCAGGGGGCGGCAGATACGCAGTATTTT
TRBV7-8	NA	NA	TRBJ1-1	CASSPGWTEAFF	TGTGCCAGCAGCCCCGGTTGGACTGAAGCTTTCTTT